This T cell receptor beta chain was captured by sequencing in a study of blood T cell repertoires in COVID-19. On the study more broadly: The study drew acute and convalescent COVID-19 samples from the United States, Italy and Spain. From T cells, B-cell-depleted T cells, or PBMCs came the material, which was cDNA or gDNA.

Authors' data handling: Amplification of reference gene primers provided the estimated nucleated cell counts. Measured with immunoSEQ multiplex PCR; TCRdb has only the in-frame clones, and not every one. The D gene and trimming were derived from the DNA, and the V and J assignments and clone size from that table. Among a few hundred thousand clones, approximately 85% were seen once, and the ten largest hold approximately 8%. The CDR3 covers 16 residues. Germline loops: CDR1 SGHDN, CDR2 FVKESK. V lost 4 bases to trimming and J lost 3 bases, with 18 bases between them. During active infection, Seattle patients enrolled and were then monitored through disease.

The chain uses TRBV14 and TRBJ1-2; D gene ambiguous. The clonotype was recovered from a woman older than 75 with COVID-19, enrolled during active disease. The sample consisted of peripheral blood. The CDR3 reads CASSRYSNNRDYGYTF. Written as DNA, the CDR3 is TGTGCCAGCAGCCGTTACTCAAATAATCGGGACTATGGCTACACCTTC.